The 12 T cell receptor beta chains given below trace back to one sample, sequenced in a study of siplizumab effects on memory and regulatory T cells. Generated by immunoSEQ multiplex PCR, the TCRdb table keeps only in-frame clones and is missing some. The profile shows approximately 120,000 clones, around 90% of them singletons. The sequenced material came from Tregs sorted from blood. Every receptor here comes from a human donor in good health.

Here the CDR3 reads CASAASSYNEQFF. The CDR3 DNA sequence: TGTGCCAGCGCGGCAAGCTCCTACAATGAGCAGTTCTTC. The chain has TRBV5-6 and TRBJ2-1, with D unresolved. The CDR3 contains 13 residues. Between the trimmed V and J ends, which lost 7 bases and 0 bases, there was a span of 8 bases. Germline CDR1 reads SGHDT; CDR2 reads YYEEEE. Together with reference TRBV5-6 and TRBJ2-1, the CDR3 gives the full variable domain: DAGVTQSPTHLIKTRGQQVTLRCSPKSGHDTVSWYQQALGQGPQFIFQYYEEEERQRGNFPDRFSGHQFPNYSSELNVNALLLGDSALYLCASAASSYNEQFFGPGTRLTVL.

V and J are TRBV7-9 and TRBJ2-5; a possible D gene is TRBD1 (5 bases). The germline gives CDR1 SEHNR, CDR2 FQNEAQ (reference sequence). V lost 5 bases and J lost 1, with 11 bases in between. The CDR3 runs 14 residues. The CDR3 coding sequence is TGTGCCAGCAGCGACCAGGGATTCCAAGAGACCCAGTACTTC. Translated, it gives CASSDQGFQETQYF.

J is TRBJ2-7 and V is TRBV7-9; 13 bases align to TRBD2. Germline assignment: CDR1 SEHNR and CDR2 FQNEAQ (reference sequence). The CDR3 sequence is 16 residues long. Trimming removed 4 bases from V and 5 bases from J; junction bases left unmatched: 8. DNA of the CDR3: TGTGCCAGCAGCTCAACTACAGGACTAGCGGGAGACGAGCAGTACTTC. Encoded protein: CASSSTTGLAGDEQYF. The variable domain in full, completed from reference TRBV7-9 and TRBJ2-7, reads DTGVSQNPRHKITKRGQNVTFRCDPISEHNRLYWYRQTLGQGPEFLTYFQNEAQLEKSRLLSDRFSAERPKGSFSTLEIQRTEQGDSAMYLCASSSTTGLAGDEQYFGPGTRLTVT.

The V call is TRBV19, the J call TRBJ2-1; 11 nucleotides line up with TRBD2. Germline loops: CDR1 LNHDA, CDR2 SQIVND (reference sequence). The CDR3 has 14 residues. The J segment lost 7 bases and the V segment lost 8 bases, leaving 7 bases of the junction unmatched. This CDR3 reads CASRVTSGRNEQFF. Written as DNA, the CDR3 is TGTGCCAGTCGAGTTACTAGCGGGAGAAATGAGCAGTTCTTC.

The gene calls are TRBV6-5 and TRBJ1-2, with D possibly being TRBD1 (5 bases). V lost 4 bases to trimming and J lost 6 bases, with 18 bases between them. The CDR3 covers 15 residues. CDR1 is MNHEY, CDR2 SVGAGI, per germline. In DNA, the CDR3 is TGTGCCAGCAGTTTTGCAGGGAGGGCTAGTAATGGCTACACCTTC. Its translation: CASSFAGRASNGYTF.

J is TRBJ2-1 and V is TRBV11-2; D perhaps matches TRBD1 (6 bases). Trimming shortened V by 2 bases and J by 7 bases, and 15 bases separated the two germline ends. Looked up from germline, CDR1 is SGHAT and CDR2 is FQNNGV. This CDR3 is 15 amino acids long. The CDR3 DNA is TGTGCCAGCAGCTTACAGGGGATCACGTTGAATGAGCAGTTCTTC. Protein: CASSLQGITLNEQFF. Together with reference TRBV11-2 and TRBJ2-1, the CDR3 gives the full variable domain: EAGVAQSPRYKIIEKRQSVAFWCNPISGHATLYWYQQILGQGPKLLIQFQNNGVVDDSQLPKDRFSAERLKGVDSTLKIQPAKLEDSAVYLCASSLQGITLNEQFFGPGTRLTVL.

The V gene is TRBV18, the J gene TRBJ1-1; D is possibly TRBD1 (6 bases). CDR1 and CDR2 from the germline V gene are KGHSH and LQKENI. There are 15 residues in the CDR3. Trimming pared 5 bases from V and 3 bases from J, leaving 16 bases between. For the CDR3, the DNA is TGTGCCAGCTCAAGGAACAGGGAGAAGGACACTGAAGCTTTCTTT. Its protein product is CASSRNREKDTEAFF. The entire variable domain, with the rest obtained from reference TRBV18 and TRBJ1-1, is as follows: NAGVMQNPRHLVRRRGQEARLRCSPMKGHSHVYWYRQLPEEGLKFMVYLQKENIIDESGMPKERFSAEFPKEGPSILRIQQVVRGDSAAYFCASSRNREKDTEAFFGQGTRLTVV.

This rearrangement joins TRBV4-1 to TRBJ1-4, with 8 positions matching TRBD1. This CDR3 is 17 amino acids long. CDR1 and CDR2 from the germline V gene are MGHRA and YSYEKL. J lost 2 bases, V lost 1 base, and 6 bases had no gene match. Written as DNA, the CDR3 is TGCGCCAGCAGCCAAGGAGACAGGGGTTGGACTAATGAAAAACTGTTTTTT. Protein sequence: CASSQGDRGWTNEKLFF.

The chain has TRBV19 and TRBJ1-6; D ambiguous. CDR1 and CDR2 from the germline V gene are LNHDA and SQIVND (reference sequence). The CDR3 consists of 15 residues. The ends were cut back, 6 bases at V and 7 bases at J, with 16 bases in the middle. The CDR3: CASSPGQVYNSPLHF. Written as DNA, the CDR3 is TGTGCCAGTAGCCCCGGCCAGGTATACAATTCACCCCTCCACTTT.

The gene calls are TRBV5-4 and TRBJ2-7, with 14 bases identical to TRBD2. From germline, CDR1 is SGHNT and CDR2 YYREEE (reference sequence). The CDR3 extends over 15 amino acids. The junction had 8 bases not matched to a gene; V was cut back by 1 base and J by 11 bases. CDR3 residues: CASSLQGLAGVLEYF. Written as DNA, the CDR3 is TGTGCCAGCAGCTTGCAGGGACTAGCGGGAGTTTTAGAGTACTTC.

V usage is TRBV2 and J usage is TRBJ1-5; maybe TRBD1 (6 bases). CDR3 length equals 12 residues. With 9 bases removed from V and 8 bases from J, the gap between germline ends came to 14 bases. Germline loops: CDR1 SNHLY, CDR2 FYNNEI. CDR3 sequence reads: CASSPGAKPQHF. CDR3 sequence (DNA): TGTGCCAGTTCCCCAGGGGCCAAGCCCCAGCATTTT.

The chain joins TRBV2 to TRBJ2-5; the D gene is possibly TRBD1 (5 bases). In germline, CDR1 is SNHLY, CDR2 FYNNEI. V lost 3 bases, J lost 5 bases, and 13 bases lay in between. This CDR3 contains 14 residues. CDR3 DNA: TGTGCCAGCAGTGATGGGGCCAAGATGGAGACCCAGTACTTC. Its translation is CASSDGAKMETQYF.